Below are 9 T cell receptor beta chains sequenced from a single sample in a study of shared clonotypes between healthy human individuals. The table came from immunoSEQ multiplex PCR; TCRdb's copy has only in-frame clones and leaves some out. The repertoire holds over a million clones, with roughly 96% as singletons. Sequencing used naive CD4+ T cells sorted from blood. This sample's subset: CD45RA+ positively selected. The receptors originated from a man aged 30 to 39 in good health.

The chain employs TRBV28 and TRBJ2-7, with unresolved D. This CDR3 contains 14 residues. V was pared by 6 bases and J by 2 bases, with 14 bases between. CDR1 MDHEN and CDR2 SYDVKM come from the germline V gene. CDR3 sequence: CASSTYITAYEQYF. CDR3 DNA: TGTGCCAGCAGCACCTACATTACAGCCTACGAGCAGTACTTC.

This chain uses TRBV18 with TRBJ1-1; the D is unclear. This CDR3 spans 14 amino acids. The V end lost 3 bases, the J end lost 3 bases, and 11 bases lay between the germline ends. Germline assignment: CDR1 KGHSH and CDR2 LQKENI. This CDR3 is CASSPLAKDTEAFF. DNA of the CDR3: TGTGCCAGCTCACCCTTGGCTAAGGACACTGAAGCTTTCTTT.

J is TRBJ1-2 and V is TRBV5-1; D gene unclear. The CDR3 has 12 residues. V was clipped by 0 bases and J by 8 bases, with 8 bases between them. CDR1 and CDR2 (germline): SGHRS, YFSETQ. CDR3 sequence: CASSLGVEGYTF. The CDR3 DNA reads as TGCGCCAGCAGCTTGGGGGTGGAGGGCTACACCTTC.

The V gene is TRBV5-1, the J gene TRBJ1-1; D is ambiguous. Looked up from germline, CDR1 is SGHRS and CDR2 is YFSETQ. The ends were cut back, 0 bases at V and 8 bases at J, with 17 bases in the middle. This CDR3 comprises 15 residues. The CDR3 coding sequence is TGCGCCAGCAGCTTGGCGGGTGAGGGCTCAGGAGAAGCTTTCTTT. This encodes CASSLAGEGSGEAFF.

The CDR3 is CASSMGLNTQYF. CDR3 DNA: TGTGCCAGCTCTATGGGACTTAATACGCAGTATTTT. V usage is TRBV28 and J usage is TRBJ2-3; TRBD2 is a possible D gene (6 bases). The CDR3 loop spans 12 amino acids. Trimming shortened V by 8 bases and J by 7 bases, and 13 bases separated the two germline ends. Looked up from germline, CDR1 is MDHEN and CDR2 is SYDVKM.

The chain links TRBV6-5 to TRBJ2-7, with D perhaps being TRBD1 or TRBD2 (5 bases each). Between the trimmed V and J ends, which lost 6 bases and 4 bases, there was a span of 19 bases. From germline, CDR1 is MNHEY and CDR2 SVGAGI. The CDR3 runs 15 residues. As DNA, the CDR3 is TGTGCCAGCAGACCCCGGGACCAGAAGATTTACGAGCAGTACTTC. Its translation is CASRPRDQKIYEQYF.

The chain recombines TRBV29-1 with TRBJ2-4, with TRBD1 identical over 8 bases. With V trimmed by 5 bases and J by 7 bases, 4 bases remained unmatched. The CDR3 loop spans 12 amino acids. The germline CDR1 and CDR2 sequences are SQVTM and ANQGSEA. The CDR3 DNA follows: TGCAGCGTTTTGGACAGGGTGAACATTCAGTACTTC. This gives the protein CSVLDRVNIQYF.

The chain carries TRBV27 and TRBJ2-3, with 8 bases identical to TRBD2. CDR3 length: 13 residues. Germline CDR1 is MNHEY and CDR2 is SMNVEV (reference sequence). The junction had 3 bases not matched to a gene; V was cut back by 8 bases and J by 2 bases. The CDR3 DNA is TGTGCCAGCCGGGAGGGATACACAGATACGCAGTATTTT. Translated: CASREGYTDTQYF.

DNA for the CDR3: TGTGCCAGCAGTGCCGGAGCGCTTGAATACAATGAGCAGTTCTTC. This translates into CASSAGALEYNEQFF. The V gene is TRBV2, the J gene TRBJ2-1; D gene unclear. This CDR3 comprises 15 residues. With 4 bases removed from V and 4 bases from J, the gap between germline ends came to 14 bases. Germline CDR1 reads SNHLY; CDR2 reads FYNNEI.